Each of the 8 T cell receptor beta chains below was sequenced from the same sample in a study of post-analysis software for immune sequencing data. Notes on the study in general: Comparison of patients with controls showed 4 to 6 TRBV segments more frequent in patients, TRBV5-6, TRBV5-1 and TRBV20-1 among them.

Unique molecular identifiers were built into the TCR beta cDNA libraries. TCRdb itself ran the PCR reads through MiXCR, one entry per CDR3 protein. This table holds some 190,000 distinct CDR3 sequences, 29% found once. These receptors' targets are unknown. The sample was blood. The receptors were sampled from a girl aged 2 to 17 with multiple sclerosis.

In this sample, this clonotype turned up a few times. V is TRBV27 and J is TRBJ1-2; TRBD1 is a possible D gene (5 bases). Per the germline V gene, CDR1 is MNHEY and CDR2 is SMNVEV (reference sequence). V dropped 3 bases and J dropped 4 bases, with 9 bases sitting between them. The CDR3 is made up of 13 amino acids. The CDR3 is CASSFIGTYGYTF. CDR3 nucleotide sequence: TGTGCCAGCAGTTTTATTGGGACCTATGGCTACACCTTC.

The CDR3 protein is CASSVTGGEGEQYF. In DNA form, the CDR3 reads TGCGCCAGCAGCGTTACAGGGGGAGAGGGCGAGCAGTACTTC. The V call is TRBV5-1, the J call TRBJ2-5, with 8 nucleotides matching TRBD1. The J call may be wrong; the DNA end is better matched by TRBJ2-7. The germline CDR1 and CDR2 sequences are SGHRS and YFSETQ. CDR3 length equals 14 residues.

The CDR3 nucleotides read TGTGCCAGCAGCTTAGATCGGCGAACCCAGTACTTC. As protein: CASSLDRRTQYF. The chain links TRBV11-3 to TRBJ2-5, with D unresolved. Germline V gene data show CDR1 as SGHNT and CDR2 as YENEEA. The CDR3 consists of 12 residues. V lost 0 bases to trimming and J lost 8 bases, with 7 bases between them.

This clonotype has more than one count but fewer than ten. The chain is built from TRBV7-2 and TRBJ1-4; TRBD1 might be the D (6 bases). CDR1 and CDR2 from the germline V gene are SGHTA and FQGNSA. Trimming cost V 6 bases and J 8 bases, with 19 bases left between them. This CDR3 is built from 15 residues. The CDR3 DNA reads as TGTGCCAGCAGTCTGCAGAGAGGGGGACGGGAAAAACTGTTTTTT. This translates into CASSLQRGGREKLFF.

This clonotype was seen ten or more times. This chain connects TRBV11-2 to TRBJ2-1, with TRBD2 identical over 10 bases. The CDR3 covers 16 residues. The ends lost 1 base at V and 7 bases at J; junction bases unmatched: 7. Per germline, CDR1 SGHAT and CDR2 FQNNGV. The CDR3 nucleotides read TGTGCCAGCAGCTTAGTGAGCGGGAGGGGTGTGAATGAGCAGTTCTTC. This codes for CASSLVSGRGVNEQFF.

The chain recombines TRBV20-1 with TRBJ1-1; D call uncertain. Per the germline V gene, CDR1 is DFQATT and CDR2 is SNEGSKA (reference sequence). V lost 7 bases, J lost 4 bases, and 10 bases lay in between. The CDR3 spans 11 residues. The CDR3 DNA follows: TGCAGTGGAGTTGTTGGCACTGAAGCTTTCTTT. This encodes CSGVVGTEAFF.

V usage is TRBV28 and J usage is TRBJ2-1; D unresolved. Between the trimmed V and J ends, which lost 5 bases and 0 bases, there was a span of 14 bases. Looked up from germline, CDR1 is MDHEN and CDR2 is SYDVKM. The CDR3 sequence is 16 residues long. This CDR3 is CASSPVKESSYNEQFF. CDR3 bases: TGTGCCAGCAGTCCCGTAAAGGAGAGCTCCTACAATGAGCAGTTCTTC.

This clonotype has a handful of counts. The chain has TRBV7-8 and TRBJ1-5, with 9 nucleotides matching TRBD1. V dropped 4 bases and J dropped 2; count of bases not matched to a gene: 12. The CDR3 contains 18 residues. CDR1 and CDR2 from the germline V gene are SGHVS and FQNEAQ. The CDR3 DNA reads TGTGCCAGCAGCTCGAGCGGACAGGGGAGGGCGGGCAATCAGCCCCAGCATTTT. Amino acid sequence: CASSSSGQGRAGNQPQHF.